These 13 T cell receptor beta chains came from one sample sequenced in a study of regulatory T cells in long-lasting Graves disease. Described time point: persistent/refractory GD, antithyroid drugs over 5 years with positive TRAb. Extracted PBMC RNA gave rise to the TCR library. Libraries of TCR beta came from iRepertoire HTBI primers plus Arm-PCR of CDR3 regions. TCRdb itself ran the multiplex PCR reads through MiXCR, one entry per CDR3 protein. In the table there are a few hundred thousand distinct CDR3 sequences, less than 25% of which are singletons. The starting material was peripheral blood mononuclear cells (PBMCs), obtained when the disease was refractory, from a patient treated with antithyroid drugs. Receptors originate from a female donor with Graves disease.

The chain has TRBV30 and TRBJ1-2; TRBD1 matches 7 bases. Germline V CDR1 and CDR2: GTSNPN, SVGIG (reference sequence). This CDR3 is built from 11 residues. V dropped 4 bases and J dropped 4; count of bases not matched to a gene: 0. CDR3 sequence: CAWNRGYGYTF. The CDR3 DNA reads as TGTGCCTGGAACAGGGGCTATGGCTACACCTTC.

CDR3 residues: CASSADGHYSGNTIYF. The CDR3 nucleotides read TGTGCCAGCAGCGCGGACGGACACTACTCTGGAAACACCATATATTTT. The chain couples TRBV2 to TRBJ1-3; maybe TRBD1 (5 bases). The CDR3 is made up of 16 amino acids. V was cut by 6 bases and J by 0 bases, with 15 bases left in between. Germline V gives CDR1 SNHLY, CDR2 FYNNEI. The full variable domain, with the rest looked up from reference TRBV2 and TRBJ1-3, is EPEVTQTPSHQVTQMGQEVILRCVPISNHLYFYWYRQILGQKVEFLVSFYNNEISEKSEIFDDQFSVERPDGSNFTLKIRSTKLEDSAMYFCASSADGHYSGNTIYFGEGSWLTVV.

Ten or more counts support this clonotype. This chain connects TRBV6-1 to TRBJ2-5, with TRBD2 identical over 10 bases. J gave up 5 bases and V 5 bases, and 11 bases lay outside the gene matches. Germline CDR1 is MNHNS and CDR2 is SASEGT. The CDR3 sequence is 16 residues long. The CDR3 DNA sequence: TGTGCCAGCAGTCCTCCGGGACTAGCGAGGGGGGAGACCCAGTACTTC. Amino acids: CASSPPGLARGETQYF.

The sample holds a few counts of this clonotype. This chain connects TRBV30 to TRBJ2-7, with D maybe TRBD1 (6 bases). The CDR3 loop spans 12 amino acids. Per germline, CDR1 GTSNPN and CDR2 SVGIG (reference sequence). Trimming removed 2 bases at V and 4 bases at J, with 9 bases between. In nucleotides, the CDR3 is TGTGCCTGGAGTCAACAGGGATACGAGCAGTACTTC. It encodes CAWSQQGYEQYF.

The genes are TRBV19 and TRBJ1-1; D gene unclear. The V gene's germline CDR1 is LNHDA and CDR2 SQIVND (reference sequence). The germline V and J ends were trimmed by 5 bases and 3 bases, with 10 bases remaining between them. This CDR3 comprises 13 residues. The CDR3 region is CASSQKRDTEAFF. CDR3 sequence (DNA): TGTGCCAGTAGTCAGAAGAGGGACACTGAAGCTTTCTTT.

This clonotype was counted ten times or more. The chain combines TRBV27 with TRBJ2-7; no definite D call. Germline assignment: CDR1 MNHEY and CDR2 SMNVEV (reference sequence). V was shortened by 0 bases and J by 6 bases, with 12 bases between the two germline ends. This CDR3 is 14 amino acids long. The CDR3 spells CASSLSAPPLEQYF. CDR3 nucleotides: TGTGCCAGCAGTTTATCTGCCCCTCCCCTCGAGCAGTACTTC.

Details on this clonotype: Possible read error: a much larger clone is one base away. The V gene is TRBV12-3 or TRBV12-4, the J gene TRBJ1-6; D uncertain. This CDR3 has 13 amino acids. The CDR3 nucleotides read TGTGCCAGCAGTTTAATGCGAAATTCACCCCCCCACTTT. Protein: CASSLMRNSPPHF.

The chain uses TRBV2 and TRBJ1-2; D not certain. V lost 6 bases and J lost 6, with 17 bases in between. There are 14 residues in the CDR3. CDR1 is SNHLY and CDR2 is FYNNEI in the germline V gene. Written as DNA, the CDR3 is TGTGCCAGCAGAATGGAGGGTCTTAAGGATGGCTACACCTTC. As protein: CASRMEGLKDGYTF.

V is TRBV20-1 and J is TRBJ1-5; no reliable D call. This CDR3 has 15 residues. The germline CDR1 and CDR2 sequences are DFQATT and SNEGSKA (reference sequence). Trimming stripped 4 bases from V and 1 base from J, with 14 bases between. The CDR3 nucleotides read TGCAGTGCTACGAACACTGGCTGGAGCAATCAGCCCCAGCATTTT. It specifies CSATNTGWSNQPQHF.

CDR3 sequence (DNA): TGTGCCAGTAGTATTTCCAGGGGTGAAGCTTTCTTT. Translated, it gives CASSISRGEAFF. The chain links TRBV19 to TRBJ1-1, with D perhaps matching TRBD1 (6 bases). The CDR3 has 12 residues. V was cut by 3 bases and J by 7 bases, with 9 bases left in between. From germline, CDR1 is LNHDA and CDR2 SQIVND (reference sequence).

This clonotype was seen repeatedly, ten times or more. This chain uses TRBV12-3 or TRBV12-4 with TRBJ2-2; a weak D match, TRBD2 (6 bases). V lost 4 bases and J lost 5, with 17 bases in between. The CDR3 runs 16 residues. The DNA of the CDR3 is TGTGCCAGCAGTTCACCGGGACTCCGGGTAACCGGGGAGCTGTTTTTT. Amino acid sequence: CASSSPGLRVTGELFF.

This rearrangement joins TRBV20-1 to TRBJ1-1; no clear D. Germline V gene lookup returns CDR1 DFQATT and CDR2 SNEGSKA (reference sequence). Between the trimmed V and J ends, which lost 2 bases and 4 bases, there was a span of 20 bases. This CDR3 region has 16 residues. The CDR3 DNA follows: TGCAGTGCTAGATCGAGGGCCCAAGCGTTGGGCACTGAAGCTTTCTTT. Translated, it gives CSARSRAQALGTEAFF.

This clonotype has more than one count but fewer than ten. This chain links TRBV28 with TRBJ1-1; possibly TRBD1 for D (6 bases). Germline-derived CDR1 and CDR2 are MDHEN and SYDVKM. The CDR3 is 16 amino acids. Trimming took off 4 bases at V and 6 bases at J, with 21 bases between the two ends. CDR3 bases: TGTGCCAGCAGTTCACCCCCCCCAGGGGAAGAGTCTGAAGCTTTCTTT. Residues: CASSSPPPGEESEAFF. Together with reference TRBV28 and TRBJ1-1, the CDR3 gives the full variable domain: DVKVTQSSRYLVKRTGEKVFLECVQDMDHENMFWYRQDPGLGLRLIYFSYDVKMKEKGDIPEGYSVSREKKERFSLILESASTNQTSMYLCASSSPPPGEESEAFFGQGTRLTVV.